This section outlines one T cell receptor beta chain sequence together with its context. What it binds is not known. The authors ran a second PCR of roughly 7 to 11 cycles using a sample-barcoded 5' primer and a J-beta primer mix. A single record per CDR3 protein comes from TCRdb applying MiXCR to the 5' RACE reads. The top ten clones hold 10% to 12% of a sample with some 1.6 million distinct CDR3 sequences, 34% of them seen once. This sample is part of a study of blood T cells in healthy people across ages. Study-wide results and caveats: With age, beta diversity per million T cells declined roughly linearly, significantly by 30 to 50. Estimated diversity that came from one million T cells was considered an underestimate.

J was trimmed by 1 base and V by 4 bases; bases with no gene match: 9. CDR3 length: 18 residues. Germline loops: CDR1 MDHEN, CDR2 SYDVKM. Sequenced sample: blood. The TCR originated in a woman aged 25 to 39 in good health. The chain uses TRBV28 and TRBJ2-5; TRBD2 matches 13 bases. CDR3 DNA sequence: TGTGCCAGCAGTTCGCTGACTAGCGGGAGGCCGTCCCAAGAGACCCAGTACTTC. As protein: CASSSLTSGRPSQETQYF.